This note documents a single TCR beta chain sequence. The antigen it recognizes is unknown. No base qualities exist here, and no much larger clone lies one base off it. To demonstrate the VDJtools post-analysis software, TCR beta repertoires were profiled from the peripheral blood of about 14 young patients with multiple sclerosis. The multiple sclerosis patients were children and adolescents ranging in age from 6 to 15 years. The data derive from a study of post-analysis software for immune sequencing data (dated by TCRdb to between 2015 and 2017). Context from the whole study: Disease courses on record covered relapsing-remitting, secondary progressive and progressive-relapsing multiple sclerosis, though some patients had no subtype annotation. The patient repertoires were set against under 13 previously published healthy control repertoires from donors whose ages ranged from roughly 6 to 26 years. A subset of samples was prepared in parallel using single-end sample barcoding, then pooled and co-amplified after Illumina adapter ligation.

V and J are trimmed by 5 bases and 1 base, and the gene matches miss 6 bases of the junction. The CDR3 contains 15 residues, cysteine and phenylalanine counted. The only DNA kept is the CDR3, 45 bases in frame from the first base. CDR1 is given as LGHDT and CDR2 as YNNKEL, both from the germline V gene (reference sequence). Overall study outcomes, separate from this receptor: Patients showed significantly higher frequencies than controls for a handful of TRBV segments, among them TRBV5-6, TRBV5-1 and TRBV20-1. Compared with controls, multiple sclerosis patients had significantly lower normalized Chao1 diversity, a finding suggesting substantial peripheral T-cell clonal expansion. The control group was slightly older than the multiple sclerosis patient group. Direct clustering with F measure showed strong co-clustering of samples prepared in the same batch, prompting a batch-effect correction.

Library preparation was by PCR. Data came from an Illumina HiSeq 2500. To reduce PCR and sequencing biases, unique molecular identifiers were incorporated into the TCR beta cDNA libraries. Roughly 500,000 cDNA molecules were obtained per 1 to 10 million input T cells, so each molecule approximated one T cell. Patient libraries were prepared and sequenced with the same protocol used for the earlier healthy control dataset. Within a given batch, samples were prepared together, multiplexed and sequenced on the same HiSeq lane. As for the authors' bioinformatics: MIGEC was used to process the raw barcoded reads, and molecular identifier groups with only a single read were discarded before consensus assembly and CDR3 extraction. VDJtools was used for post-analysis of the clonotype tables, with diversity normalized by down-sampling every dataset to the smallest sample size. Repertoire overlap clustering matched CDR3 amino acid but not nucleotide sequences to correct batch-related cross-sample contamination. In-frame beta chains were kept once TCRdb had trimmed the public reads at Q25 with fastp and called clones with MiXCR. Entries that share a CDR3 protein sequence are merged under the most common genes and DNA. Clone size and V and J calls follow TCRdb, not the original study. For this sample there are hundreds of thousands of distinct CDR3 sequences; less than 45% appear just once. Clones ranked in the top ten supply 9% to 14% of the sample.

This clonotype was sampled from a girl aged 5-17 years with multiple sclerosis. The sample consisted of blood. The chain links TRBV3-1 with TRBJ2-5; 8 bases in the junction line up with TRBD1. CDR3 region: CASSIGQGGQETQYF. The sequenced DNA is TGTGCCAGCAGCATCGGACAGGGTGGCCAAGAGACCCAGTACTTC.